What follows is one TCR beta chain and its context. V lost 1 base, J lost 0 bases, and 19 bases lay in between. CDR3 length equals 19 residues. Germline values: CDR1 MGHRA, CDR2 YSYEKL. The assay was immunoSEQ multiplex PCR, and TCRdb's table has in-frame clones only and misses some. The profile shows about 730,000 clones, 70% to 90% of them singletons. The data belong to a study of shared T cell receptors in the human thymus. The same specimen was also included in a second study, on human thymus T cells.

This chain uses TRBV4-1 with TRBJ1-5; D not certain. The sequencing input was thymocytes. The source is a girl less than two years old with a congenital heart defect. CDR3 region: CASSQVGVSKVYSNQPQHF. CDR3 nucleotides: TGCGCCAGCAGCCAAGTCGGGGTATCCAAGGTTTATAGCAATCAGCCCCAGCATTTT.